These 25 T cell receptor beta chains were all obtained from the same sample, sequenced in a study of blood T cell repertoires in COVID-19. Profiling relied on immunoSEQ multiplex PCR, and the TCRdb table lists in-frame clones only, not all of them. The table includes 100,000 to 150,000 clones, roughly 82% detected once. Sequences were obtained from peripheral blood. All receptors come from a human donor in a cohort sampled during active COVID-19.

This chain uses TRBV19 with TRBJ2-4, with D possibly matching TRBD1 (6 bases). Trimming pared 3 bases from V and 5 bases from J, leaving 26 bases between. The CDR3 has 19 residues. CDR1 is LNHDA and CDR2 is SQIVND in the germline V gene (reference sequence). This chain's CDR3 is CASSILKIGGQYFENIQYF. The CDR3 DNA sequence: TGTGCCAGTAGTATTCTCAAAATAGGTGGACAGTACTTCGAAAACATTCAGTACTTC.

The V gene is TRBV11-2, the J gene TRBJ2-2, with 9 nucleotides matching TRBD2. Unmatched junction bases numbered 16, after V lost 5 bases and J lost 6 bases. This CDR3 has 18 residues. CDR1 SGHAT and CDR2 FQNNGV come from the germline V gene. As DNA, the CDR3 is TGTGCCAGCAGCCCCCCAGGGAGCGGGGGGTTAGACCCCGGGGAGCTGTTTTTT. The encoded protein is CASSPPGSGGLDPGELFF.

The chain carries TRBV19 and TRBJ1-1, with TRBD1 matching 7 bases. CDR3 length equals 15 residues. Unmatched junction bases numbered 7, after V lost 4 bases and J lost 2 bases. Germline V lookup: CDR1 LNHDA, CDR2 SQIVND (reference sequence). The CDR3 DNA is TGTGCCAGTAGTAGCCCCTGGGACAGAAACACTGAAGCTTTCTTT. It codes for CASSSPWDRNTEAFF.

This clone is categorized as medium-sized (0.01 to 0.1%). CDR3 in amino acids: CASSSVWTGGRRDYGYTF. CDR3 nucleotides: TGTGCCAGCAGCTCCGTTTGGACAGGGGGGAGAAGGGACTATGGCTACACCTTC. V is TRBV7-9 and J is TRBJ1-2; TRBD1 aligns across 10 bases. Germline values: CDR1 SEHNR, CDR2 FQNEAQ (reference sequence). With 4 bases clipped from V and 3 bases from J, the junction kept 14 bases outside the gene matches. This CDR3 comprises 18 residues.

This rearrangement joins TRBV10-3 to TRBJ2-5; the match to TRBD2 covers 7 bases. Per germline, CDR1 ENHRY and CDR2 SYGVKD. Trimming at V came to 6 bases and at J to 5 bases, leaving 9 bases not matched to a gene. The CDR3 has 14 residues. The CDR3 bases are TGTGCCATCAGCCCAGCGGGGCTGGGGGAGACCCAGTACTTC. This sequence encodes CAISPAGLGETQYF.

This chain uses TRBV19 with TRBJ2-5; D is perhaps TRBD2 (6 bases). Trimming left V 4 bases short and J 4 bases short, with 7 bases between. This CDR3 is 12 amino acids long. Germline CDR1 is LNHDA and CDR2 is SQIVND (reference sequence). This CDR3 reads CASSRRGETQYF. DNA for the CDR3: TGTGCCAGTAGTAGGCGGGGAGAGACCCAGTACTTC.

Here the CDR3 DNA reads TGTGCCACCAGCAGAGCCCTTGAGACTGAAGCTTTCTTT. Amino acids: CATSRALETEAFF. The J gene is TRBJ1-1, the V gene TRBV15; D unresolved. CDR3 size: 13 residues. Trimming took 1 base from V and 5 from J, leaving 8 bases between them. Per the germline V gene, CDR1 is LNHNV and CDR2 is YYDKDF (reference sequence).

The V and J genes are TRBV7-2 and TRBJ2-2, with a possible D match to TRBD2 (5 bases). V was pared by 1 base and J by 5 bases, with 11 bases between. The CDR3 runs 15 residues. The germline V gene has CDR1 SGHTA and CDR2 FQGNSA. The CDR3 DNA reads TGTGCCAGCAGCTTAGTGAGGGTTGAGACCGGGGAGCTGTTTTTT. Its translation is CASSLVRVETGELFF.

V usage is TRBV4-1 and J usage is TRBJ1-2; 10 nucleotides align to TRBD1. This CDR3 comprises 14 residues. Looked up from germline, CDR1 is MGHRA and CDR2 is YSYEKL. V was clipped by 3 bases and J by 4 bases; unmatched bases: 2. The CDR3, as DNA: TGCGCCAGCAGCCAGTGGACAGGGGGCTATGGCTACACCTTC. Protein sequence: CASSQWTGGYGYTF.

The J gene is TRBJ2-5, the V gene TRBV5-6, with a weak D call TRBD2 (7 bases). The CDR3 covers 15 residues. V was clipped by 4 bases and J by 5 bases, with 18 bases between them. Germline CDR1 and CDR2: SGHDT and YYEEEE. DNA for the CDR3: TGTGCCAGCAGCCGCGAGGGGGGGCAAGGGGAGACCCAGTACTTC. Its protein product is CASSREGGQGETQYF.

CDR3 coding DNA: TGTGCCAGCTCAGACCGGGACAGCTACTATGGCTACACCTTC. It yields the protein CASSDRDSYYGYTF. V and J are TRBV18 and TRBJ1-2, with 7 bases matching TRBD1. The CDR3 is made up of 14 amino acids. V lost 5 bases, J lost 3 bases, and 6 bases stayed unmatched. Germline assignment: CDR1 KGHSH and CDR2 LQKENI. The complete variable domain, with remaining parts taken from reference TRBV18 and TRBJ1-2, reads NAGVMQNPRHLVRRRGQEARLRCSPMKGHSHVYWYRQLPEEGLKFMVYLQKENIIDESGMPKERFSAEFPKEGPSILRIQQVVRGDSAAYFCASSDRDSYYGYTFGSGTRLTVV.

This clone was picked up one time. Other DNA sequences in this sample translate to the same CDR3. This chain uses TRBV3-1 (or the pseudogene TRBV3-2) with TRBJ1-4, with TRBD1 matching over 7 bases. The CDR3 totals 15 residues. V was clipped by 4 bases and J by 3 bases; unmatched bases: 5. From germline, CDR1 is LGHDT and CDR2 YNNKEL (reference sequence). Here the CDR3 DNA reads TGTGCCAGCAGCCCTCGGGACAGTTCTAATGAAAAACTGTTTTTT. Amino acids: CASSPRDSSNEKLFF.

The chain uses TRBV10-1 and TRBJ2-2; 7 bases align to TRBD1. Germline trimming cut 8 bases from V and 2 bases from J; bases unmatched to any gene: 5. Germline V gives CDR1 WNHNN, CDR2 SYGVQD (reference sequence). The CDR3 contains 14 residues. CDR3 sequence reads: CASSRDSNTGELFF. Written as DNA, the CDR3 is TGCGCCAGCTCCCGGGACAGCAACACCGGGGAGCTGTTTTTT.

The V call is TRBV6-5, the J call TRBJ2-3; possible D gene TRBD1, 6 bases. V was shortened by 8 bases and J by 2 bases, with 14 bases between the two germline ends. In germline, CDR1 is MNHEY, CDR2 SVGAGI. This CDR3 has 14 residues. As DNA, the CDR3 is TGTGCCAGCCTATATACAGGGCCCACAGATACGCAGTATTTT. Its protein product is CASLYTGPTDTQYF.

J is TRBJ1-1 and V is TRBV11-2; perhaps TRBD1 as D (5 bases). The CDR3 totals 13 residues. V was pared by 3 bases and J by 5 bases, with 10 bases between. Germline CDR1 and CDR2: SGHAT and FQNNGV. The chain's CDR3 is CASSFNGGTEAFF. The CDR3 DNA reads TGTGCCAGCAGCTTTAATGGGGGGACTGAAGCTTTCTTT.

This chain connects TRBV5-6 to TRBJ1-1; D is perhaps TRBD1 (6 bases). CDR1 SGHDT and CDR2 YYEEEE come from the germline V gene. The length of the CDR3 is 18 residues. Between the trimmed V and J ends, which lost 0 bases and 4 bases, there was a span of 22 bases. The DNA for the CDR3 is TGTGCCAGCAGCTTGGAGGGTAGTAGGGACACTCGACGCACTGAAGCTTTCTTT. This gives the protein CASSLEGSRDTRRTEAFF.

V and J are TRBV6-5 and TRBJ2-5, with TRBD2 matching over 8 bases. This CDR3 region has 16 residues. Germline CDR1 reads MNHEY; CDR2 reads SVGAGI. The J segment lost 2 bases and the V segment lost 3 bases, leaving 8 bases of the junction unmatched. This CDR3 is CASSYKGGGKQETQYF. CDR3 DNA sequence: TGTGCCAGCAGTTATAAGGGCGGGGGGAAGCAAGAGACCCAGTACTTC.

The V and J genes are TRBV20-1 and TRBJ2-7; D possibly corresponds to TRBD2 (5 bases). Trimming took off 7 bases at V and 6 bases at J, with 10 bases between the two ends. CDR1 is DFQATT and CDR2 is SNEGSKA in the germline V gene (reference sequence). CDR3 length equals 10 residues. In nucleotides, the CDR3 is TGCAGTGGGACTCCCCTCGAGCAGTACTTC. Translated, it gives CSGTPLEQYF.

The chain has TRBV5-4 and TRBJ2-7; 12 bases map to TRBD1. CDR3 length equals 16 residues. Germline V CDR1 and CDR2: SGHNT, YYREEE (reference sequence). With 0 bases clipped from V and 5 bases from J, the junction kept 6 bases outside the gene matches. The CDR3 DNA sequence: TGTGCCAGCAGCTTGGAAGCGGGACAGGGGGCTAACGAGCAGTACTTC. It yields the protein CASSLEAGQGANEQYF.

The gene calls are TRBV10-1 and TRBJ2-3; the match to TRBD1 covers 9 bases. J was trimmed by 1 base and V by 5 bases; bases with no gene match: 4. CDR1 and CDR2 (germline): WNHNN, SYGVQD (reference sequence). CDR3 length: 15 residues. The CDR3 is CASSKGQGRTDTQYF. CDR3 nucleotide sequence: TGCGCCAGCAGTAAAGGACAGGGGCGCACAGATACGCAGTATTTT.

The CDR3 loop is CASSRGQGEEKLFF. CDR3 DNA sequence: TGTGCCAGCAGCCGGGGACAGGGTGAGGAAAAACTGTTTTTT. This rearrangement joins TRBV9 to TRBJ1-4; 9 nucleotides agree with TRBD1. CDR3 length: 14 residues. J gave up 8 bases and V 4 bases, and 6 bases lay outside the gene matches. Looked up from germline, CDR1 is SGDLS and CDR2 is YYNGEE.

The CDR3 DNA sequence: TGTGCCTCTTCGAACACCGGGGAGCTGTTTTTT. Translating gives CASSNTGELFF. The chain employs TRBV12-3 or TRBV12-4 and TRBJ2-2; D remains ambiguous. The CDR3 runs 11 residues. V lost 11 bases and J 0 bases, leaving 4 bases between the germline ends.

V usage is TRBV28 and J usage is TRBJ2-7; D is uncertain. Germline-derived CDR1 and CDR2 are MDHEN and SYDVKM. The length of the CDR3 is 14 residues. Trimming cost V 6 bases and J 0 bases, with 12 bases left between them. CDR3 protein: CASRPLRSSYEQYF. The DNA of the CDR3 is TGTGCCAGCAGGCCCTTACGGAGCTCCTACGAGCAGTACTTC.

The CDR3 nucleotides are TGTGCCAGCAGCCCCAACATCAAATACGAGCAGTACTTC. It translates to CASSPNIKYEQYF. The rearrangement links TRBV7-8 to TRBJ2-7, with D uncertain. The germline V and J ends were trimmed by 5 bases and 4 bases, with 12 bases remaining between them. The length of the CDR3 is 13 residues. Germline CDR1 reads SGHVS; CDR2 reads FQNEAQ.

This clone has a single count. This chain joins TRBV5-1 and TRBJ1-1; 7 bases are a match to TRBD1. CDR3 size: 14 residues. V shed 4 bases and J 4 bases; nucleotides not matched to a gene: 7. The germline V gene encodes CDR1 SGHRS and CDR2 YFSETQ. The CDR3 nucleotides are TGCGCCAGCAGCGACCAGGGGGGATTCACTGAAGCTTTCTTT. It encodes CASSDQGGFTEAFF.